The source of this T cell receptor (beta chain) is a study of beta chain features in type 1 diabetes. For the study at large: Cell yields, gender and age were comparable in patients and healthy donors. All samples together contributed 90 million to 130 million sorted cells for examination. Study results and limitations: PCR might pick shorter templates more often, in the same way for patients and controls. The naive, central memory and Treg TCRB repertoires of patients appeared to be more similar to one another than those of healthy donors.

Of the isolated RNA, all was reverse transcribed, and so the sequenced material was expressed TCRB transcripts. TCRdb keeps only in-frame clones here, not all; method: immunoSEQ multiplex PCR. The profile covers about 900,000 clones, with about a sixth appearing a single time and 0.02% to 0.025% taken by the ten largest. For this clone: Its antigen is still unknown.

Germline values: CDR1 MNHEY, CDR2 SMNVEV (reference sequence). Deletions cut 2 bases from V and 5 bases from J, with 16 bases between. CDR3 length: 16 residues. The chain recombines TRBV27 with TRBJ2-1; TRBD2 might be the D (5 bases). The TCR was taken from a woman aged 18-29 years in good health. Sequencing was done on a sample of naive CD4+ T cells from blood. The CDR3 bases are TGTGCCAGCAGTTTAACGGGGTGGCGGCGGAACAATGAGCAGTTCTTC. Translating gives CASSLTGWRRNNEQFF.